The 18 T cell receptor beta chains below come from one sample, sequenced in a study of beta chain features in type 1 diabetes. Of the isolated RNA, all was reverse transcribed, and so the sequenced material was expressed TCRB transcripts. The table came from immunoSEQ multiplex PCR; TCRdb's copy has only in-frame clones and leaves some out. Among around 430,000 clones listed, around 28% were seen once. Sequencing was performed on naive CD4+ T cells from blood. The receptors shown here come from a man between 18 and 29 years old in good health.

The V gene is TRBV19, the J gene TRBJ1-2; D unclear. The V end lost 8 bases, the J end lost 2 bases, and 18 bases lay between the germline ends. This CDR3 has 15 residues. CDR1 is LNHDA, CDR2 SQIVND, per germline (reference sequence). The CDR3 DNA is TGTGCCAGTTTACCGGGATCCTCTTCGAACTATGGCTACACCTTC. The encoded protein is CASLPGSSSNYGYTF.

V is TRBV30 and J is TRBJ2-1; the match to TRBD2 covers 9 bases. The CDR3 is made up of 15 amino acids. Germline V lookup: CDR1 GTSNPN, CDR2 SVGIG (reference sequence). J gave up 2 bases and V 4 bases, and 6 bases lay outside the gene matches. The CDR3 sequence: CAWNGAGGPYNEQFF. CDR3 coding DNA: TGTGCCTGGAACGGGGCGGGAGGGCCCTACAATGAGCAGTTCTTC.

The rearrangement links TRBV6-5 to TRBJ2-3; possible D gene TRBD2, 6 bases. Germline values: CDR1 MNHEY, CDR2 SVGAGI. V dropped 2 bases and J dropped 8 bases, with 8 bases sitting between them. The CDR3 is 12 amino acids. The DNA of the CDR3 is TGTGCCAGCAGTTACGTGCGGGGTACGCAGTATTTT. Protein product: CASSYVRGTQYF.

CDR3 residues: CASSQEPLALYNEQFF. CDR3 bases: TGCGCCAGCAGCCAAGAACCCCTAGCGCTTTACAATGAGCAGTTCTTC. This chain connects TRBV4-1 to TRBJ2-1; D possibly corresponds to TRBD2 (6 bases). V lost 0 bases and J lost 4, with 13 bases in between. The CDR3 has 16 amino acids. Germline CDR1 reads MGHRA; CDR2 reads YSYEKL.

CDR3 bases: TGCAGCGTTGAAGGGACAGCGAAATACAATGAGCAGTTCTTC. Amino acid sequence: CSVEGTAKYNEQFF. V is TRBV29-1 and J is TRBJ2-1; weak D call: TRBD1 (6 bases). Trimming left V 1 base short and J 4 bases short, with 11 bases between. Germline CDR1 is SQVTM and CDR2 is ANQGSEA. This CDR3 contains 14 residues.

This clone was detected only a few times. J is TRBJ2-7 and V is TRBV29-1, with TRBD2 matching 11 bases. Trimming took 5 bases from V and 3 from J; bases not matched to a gene: 3. The CDR3 runs to 13 residues. Germline-derived CDR1 and CDR2 are SQVTM and ANQGSEA. This CDR3 reads CSVSLAGVYEQYF. CDR3 in DNA: TGCAGCGTTTCACTAGCGGGAGTCTACGAGCAGTACTTC.

This rearrangement joins TRBV30 to TRBJ2-1; D could derive from TRBD1 or TRBD2 (5 bases each). Germline V lookup: CDR1 GTSNPN, CDR2 SVGIG (reference sequence). The V end was cut by 0 bases, the J end by 0 bases, with 18 bases between. This CDR3 region has 18 residues. The CDR3 DNA follows: TGTGCCTGGAGTGTACCTACGACGGGGCGAAGCTCCTACAATGAGCAGTTCTTC. It yields the protein CAWSVPTTGRSSYNEQFF.

This clone was seen only a few times. The rearrangement uses TRBV6-5 and TRBJ2-7; 7 bases match TRBD2. The trim removed 4 bases at V and 1 base at J, leaving 4 bases unmatched. From germline, CDR1 is MNHEY and CDR2 SVGAGI. CDR3 size: 14 residues. CDR3 DNA sequence: TGTGCCAGCAGTTCGGCTAGCGGATCCTACGAGCAGTACTTC. Amino acid sequence: CASSSASGSYEQYF.

This clone turned up a few times. This rearrangement joins TRBV11-3 to TRBJ2-1; possibly TRBD2 for D (5 bases). Germline V gene lookup returns CDR1 SGHNT and CDR2 YENEEA. Trimming took 5 bases from V and 3 from J, leaving 14 bases between them. The CDR3 contains 15 residues. The CDR3 DNA reads TGTGCCAGCAGCCCCAGGACTGGGAACTACAATGAGCAGTTCTTC. This translates into CASSPRTGNYNEQFF.

This sequence joins TRBV5-1 and TRBJ2-1; 9 nucleotides align to TRBD2. Trimming took 3 bases from V and 2 from J; bases not matched to a gene: 3. The CDR3 extends over 15 amino acids. Germline V gene data show CDR1 as SGHRS and CDR2 as YFSETQ. The CDR3 here is CASSSIAGAYNEQFF. Here the CDR3 DNA reads TGCGCCAGCAGCTCTATAGCGGGAGCCTACAATGAGCAGTTCTTC.

This clone was counted a few times. The V gene is TRBV9, the J gene TRBJ2-5, with 8 bases that match TRBD2. CDR1 is SGDLS and CDR2 is YYNGEE in the germline V gene. The CDR3 consists of 14 residues. V shed 4 bases, J shed 1 base, and the junction held 3 bases outside the gene matches. Written as DNA, the CDR3 is TGTGCCAGCAGCTTTAGCGGGACCCAAGAGACCCAGTACTTC. It is translated as CASSFSGTQETQYF.

The sample holds a few counts of this clone. V is TRBV30 and J is TRBJ2-1, with D perhaps matching TRBD1 (5 bases). V shed 0 bases and J shed 9 bases, with 12 bases lying between them. The CDR3 has 13 residues. The germline V gene has CDR1 GTSNPN and CDR2 SVGIG (reference sequence). CDR3 amino acids: CAWSVSRAGEQFF. For the CDR3, the DNA is TGTGCCTGGAGTGTAAGCAGGGCTGGTGAGCAGTTCTTC.

V usage is TRBV25-1 and J usage is TRBJ2-7; 10 nucleotides align to TRBD1. Trimming took 8 bases from V and 5 from J; bases not matched to a gene: 9. The CDR3 has 14 amino acids. Germline V lookup: CDR1 MGHDK, CDR2 SYGVNS. The CDR3 coding sequence is TGTGCCAGCGGGACGGGACAGGGGTTTAACGAGCAGTACTTC. Translation: CASGTGQGFNEQYF.

This chain uses TRBV4-3 with TRBJ2-1; 9 bases map to TRBD2. The germline V gene has CDR1 LGHNA and CDR2 YSLEER. The ends lost 0 bases at V and 1 base at J; junction bases unmatched: 4. This CDR3 comprises 17 residues. The CDR3 sequence: CASSQDLAGESYNEQFF. DNA of the CDR3: TGCGCCAGCAGCCAAGATTTAGCGGGAGAGTCCTACAATGAGCAGTTCTTC.

This clone was observed a few times. V is TRBV7-9 and J is TRBJ1-1; D may be TRBD1 (6 bases). This CDR3 is built from 13 residues. V was pared by 7 bases and J by 5 bases, with 14 bases between. Germline values: CDR1 SEHNR, CDR2 FQNEAQ (reference sequence). The CDR3 spells CASTPTGYTEAFF. The CDR3 region has the DNA TGTGCCAGCACCCCGACAGGCTATACTGAAGCTTTCTTT.

This chain joins TRBV30 and TRBJ2-1, with 7 bases matching TRBD1. The V gene end was trimmed by 5 bases and the J gene end by 1 base; junction bases not matched to a gene: 17. The CDR3 contains 18 residues. Germline loops: CDR1 GTSNPN, CDR2 SVGIG (reference sequence). The CDR3 loop is CAWQGGGTGDASYNEQFF. As DNA, the CDR3 is TGTGCCTGGCAGGGTGGCGGAACAGGGGATGCTTCCTACAATGAGCAGTTCTTC.

The sample holds a few counts of this clone. This chain links TRBV5-1 with TRBJ2-1; D is ambiguous. V was clipped by 4 bases and J by 0 bases, with 11 bases between them. CDR1 SGHRS and CDR2 YFSETQ come from the germline V gene. There are 15 residues in the CDR3. CDR3 in amino acids: CASSLQVGSYNEQFF. The CDR3 bases are TGCGCCAGCAGCCTTCAGGTTGGCTCCTACAATGAGCAGTTCTTC.

The CDR3: CASSQWSFSGKLFF. For the CDR3, the DNA is TGCGCCAGCAGCCAATGGAGCTTCTCCGGAAAACTGTTTTTT. The chain carries TRBV4-3 and TRBJ1-4; D not resolved. Germline V lookup: CDR1 LGHNA, CDR2 YSLEER. The CDR3 is 14 residues long. V gave up 2 bases and J gave up 10 bases, with 14 bases separating them.